This T cell receptor beta chain was documented in a study of blood T cell repertoires in COVID-19. Study-level background: COVID-19 samples, acute and convalescent, were from the United States, Italy and Spain.

Generated by immunoSEQ multiplex PCR, the TCRdb table keeps only in-frame clones and is missing some. This table holds under 250,000 clones, around three quarters found once. Trimming removed 5 bases at V and 5 bases at J, with 15 bases between. CDR1 is SGHRS, CDR2 YFSETQ, per germline. This CDR3 is 14 amino acids long. Sequenced material: peripheral blood. This rearrangement joins TRBV5-1 to TRBJ2-3; TRBD1 is a possible D gene (5 bases). This receptor was identified in a woman aged 70-85 years with acute or convalescent COVID-19. The CDR3 here is CASRLAGLGDTQYF. The CDR3 nucleotides read TGCGCCAGCAGACTCGCAGGGTTGGGAGATACGCAGTATTTT.